This T cell receptor (beta chain) was found in a study of T cell responses to AZD1222 COVID-19 vaccine. Study-wide findings and caveats: Two doses of AZD1222 preceded a rise in Spike-specific TCR breadth and depth.

As regards this clone: The antigen remains undetermined.

The junction had 3 bases not matched to a gene; V was cut back by 4 bases and J by 8 bases. CDR3 length: 14 residues. Germline V gene data show CDR1 as SNHLY and CDR2 as FYNNEI. Measured with immunoSEQ multiplex PCR; TCRdb has only the in-frame clones, and not every one. The sample carries fewer than 85,000 clones, over 75% recorded once. Source: peripheral blood, taken on day 0 of AZD1222 vaccination. The source of this sequence is an adult in good health. The chain is built from TRBV2 and TRBJ2-1; TRBD2 matches at 12 bases. This CDR3 reads CASSGTSGMDEQFF. In DNA, the CDR3 is TGTGCCAGCAGTGGGACTAGCGGGATGGATGAGCAGTTCTTC. Full variable domain (rest looked up from reference TRBV2 and TRBJ2-1): EPEVTQTPSHQVTQMGQEVILRCVPISNHLYFYWYRQILGQKVEFLVSFYNNEISEKSEIFDDQFSVERPDGSNFTLKIRSTKLEDSAMYFCASSGTSGMDEQFFGPGTRLTVL.